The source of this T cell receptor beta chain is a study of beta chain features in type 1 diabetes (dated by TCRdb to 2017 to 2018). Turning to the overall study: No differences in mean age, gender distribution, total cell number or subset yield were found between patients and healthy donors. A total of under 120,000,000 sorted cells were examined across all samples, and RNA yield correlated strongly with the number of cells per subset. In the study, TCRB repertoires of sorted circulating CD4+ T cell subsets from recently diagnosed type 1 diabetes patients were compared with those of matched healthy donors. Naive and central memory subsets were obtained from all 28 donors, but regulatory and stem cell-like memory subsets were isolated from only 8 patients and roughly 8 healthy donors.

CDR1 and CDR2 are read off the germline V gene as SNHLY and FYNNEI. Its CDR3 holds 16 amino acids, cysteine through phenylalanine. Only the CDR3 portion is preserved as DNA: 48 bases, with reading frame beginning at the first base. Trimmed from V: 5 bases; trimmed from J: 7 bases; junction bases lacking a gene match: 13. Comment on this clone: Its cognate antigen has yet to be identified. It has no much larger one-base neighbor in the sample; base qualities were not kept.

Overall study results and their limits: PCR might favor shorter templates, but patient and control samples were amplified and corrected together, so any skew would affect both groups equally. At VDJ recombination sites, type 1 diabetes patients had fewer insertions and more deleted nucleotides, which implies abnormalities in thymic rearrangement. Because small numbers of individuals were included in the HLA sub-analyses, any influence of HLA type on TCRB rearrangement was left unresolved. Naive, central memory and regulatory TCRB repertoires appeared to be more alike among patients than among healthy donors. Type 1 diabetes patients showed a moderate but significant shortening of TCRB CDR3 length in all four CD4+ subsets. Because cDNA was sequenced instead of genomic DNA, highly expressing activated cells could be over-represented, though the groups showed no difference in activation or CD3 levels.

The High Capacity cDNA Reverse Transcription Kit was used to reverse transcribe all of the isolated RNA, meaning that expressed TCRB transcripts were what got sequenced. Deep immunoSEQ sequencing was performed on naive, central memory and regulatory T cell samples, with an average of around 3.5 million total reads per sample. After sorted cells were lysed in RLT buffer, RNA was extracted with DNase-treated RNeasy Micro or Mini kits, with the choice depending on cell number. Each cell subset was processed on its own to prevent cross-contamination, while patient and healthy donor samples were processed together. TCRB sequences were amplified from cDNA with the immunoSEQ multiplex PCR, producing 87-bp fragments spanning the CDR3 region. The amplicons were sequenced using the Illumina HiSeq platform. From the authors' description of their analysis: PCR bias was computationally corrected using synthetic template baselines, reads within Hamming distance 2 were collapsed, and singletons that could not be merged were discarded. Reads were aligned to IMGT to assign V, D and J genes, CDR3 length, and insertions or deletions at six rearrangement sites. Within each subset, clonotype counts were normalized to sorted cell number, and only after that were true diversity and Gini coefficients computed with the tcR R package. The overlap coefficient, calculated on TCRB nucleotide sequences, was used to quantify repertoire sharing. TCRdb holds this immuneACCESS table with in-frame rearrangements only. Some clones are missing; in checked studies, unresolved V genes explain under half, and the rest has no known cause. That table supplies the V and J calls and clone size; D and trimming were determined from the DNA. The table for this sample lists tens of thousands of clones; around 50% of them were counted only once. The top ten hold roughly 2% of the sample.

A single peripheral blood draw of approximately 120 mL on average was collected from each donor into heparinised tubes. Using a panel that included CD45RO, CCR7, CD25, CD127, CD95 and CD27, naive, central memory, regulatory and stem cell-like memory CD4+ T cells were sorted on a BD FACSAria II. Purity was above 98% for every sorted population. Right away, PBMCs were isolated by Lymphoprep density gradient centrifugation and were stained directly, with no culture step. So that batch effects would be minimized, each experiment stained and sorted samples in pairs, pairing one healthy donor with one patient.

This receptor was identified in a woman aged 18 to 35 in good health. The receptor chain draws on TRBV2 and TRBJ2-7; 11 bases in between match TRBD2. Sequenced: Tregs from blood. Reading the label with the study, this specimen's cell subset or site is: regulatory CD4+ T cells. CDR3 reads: CASSFTGVLAGEEQYF. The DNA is TGTGCCAGCAGTTTTACAGGGGTACTAGCGGGAGAAGAGCAGTACTTC. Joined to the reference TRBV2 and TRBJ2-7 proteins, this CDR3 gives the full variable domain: EPEVTQTPSHQVTQMGQEVILRCVPISNHLYFYWYRQILGQKVEFLVSFYNNEISEKSEIFDDQFSVERPDGSNFTLKIRSTKLEDSAMYFCASSFTGVLAGEEQYFGPGTRLTVT.